What follows is one T cell receptor beta chain and its context. The data stem from a study of blood T cell repertoires in COVID-19. On the study more broadly: The cDNA or gDNA used as material had been derived from T cells, B-cell-depleted T cells, or PBMCs.

TCRdb's table, derived via immunoSEQ multiplex PCR, lists solely in-frame clones and lacks some. The table has approximately 110,000 clones, approximately 80% seen once. The CDR3 contains 14 residues. V lost 5 bases and J lost 7; bases outside the gene matches: 9. Germline CDR1 is KGHDR and CDR2 is SFDVKD. This TCR was recovered from a woman aged 45-65 years with acute or convalescent COVID-19. The sequenced sample was peripheral blood. V gene TRBV24-1 combines with J gene TRBJ1-2; 7 nucleotides agree with TRBD1. DNA of the CDR3: TGTGCCACCAGTGCACGCGGGGACAGCCGTGGCTACACCTTC. Translated, it gives CATSARGDSRGYTF.